This TCR beta chain was captured in a study of T cells in Graves' hyperthyroidism and ophthalmopathy. Whole-study results and caveats: Researchers report that a 13 V-J model separated ophthalmopathy from stable hyperthyroidism.

Each diagnosis drew on symptoms, thyroxine, TRAb, thyroid ultrasound and orbital computed tomography findings. Out of 10 ml of fresh peripheral blood came the PBMCs. The CDR3 runs 14 residues. Looked up from germline, CDR1 is SGHDT and CDR2 is YYEEEE. Trimming shortened V by 2 bases and J by 5 bases, and 12 bases separated the two germline ends. The CDR3 regions of TCR beta were amplified from RNA transcripts. When the TCR CDR3 underwent first-round RT-PCR, the HTBI primer set was used. TCRdb fed the multiplex PCR reads into MiXCR, producing one record per CDR3 protein. This table has more than 300,000 distinct CDR3 sequences, approximately 18% appearing once. This clonotype appeared many times. The antigen remains unidentified.

This chain links TRBV5-6 with TRBJ2-3, with D possibly called TRBD1 or TRBD2 (5 bases each). Sequencing input: blood. This TCR came from a man in his late teens or twenties with Graves' ophthalmopathy. The DNA of the CDR3 is TGTGCCAGCAGCTTTACCGGGGCGGGAGATACGCAGTATTTT. This codes for CASSFTGAGDTQYF. The full variable domain, its missing parts supplied by reference TRBV5-6 and TRBJ2-3, is DAGVTQSPTHLIKTRGQQVTLRCSPKSGHDTVSWYQQALGQGPQFIFQYYEEEERQRGNFPDRFSGHQFPNYSSELNVNALLLGDSALYLCASSFTGAGDTQYFGPGTRLTVL.